This T cell receptor (beta chain) was sequenced in a study of T cells in Graves' hyperthyroidism and ophthalmopathy. General study points: Among thyroid clonotypes expanded above 0.001, most also appeared in blood. A median approximately 6.5 months before onset, the model predicted ophthalmopathy.

The investigators amplified TCR beta CDR3 regions from RNA transcripts. When the TCR CDR3 underwent first-round RT-PCR, the HTBI primer set was used. TCRdb reprocessed the multiplex PCR reads via MiXCR and lists one record per CDR3 protein. Among around 290,000 distinct CDR3 sequences listed, more than 15% were seen once. Together with thyroid ultrasound, orbital computed tomography, serum thyroxine and TRAb, clinical symptoms were used for diagnoses. Germline loops: CDR1 SGHTA, CDR2 FQGNSA. Unmatched junction bases numbered 15, after V lost 5 bases and J lost 2 bases. CDR3 size: 17 residues. With respect to this clonotype: The target antigen is unknown.

The origin of this receptor is a woman aged 55 to 70 with Graves' ophthalmopathy. The sequencing input was blood. This rearrangement joins TRBV7-2 to TRBJ2-7; 7 nucleotides line up with TRBD2. CDR3 sequence reads: CASSGWPRGRGPYEQYF. The CDR3 DNA reads TGTGCCAGCAGCGGTTGGCCTAGAGGGAGGGGACCCTACGAGCAGTACTTC.